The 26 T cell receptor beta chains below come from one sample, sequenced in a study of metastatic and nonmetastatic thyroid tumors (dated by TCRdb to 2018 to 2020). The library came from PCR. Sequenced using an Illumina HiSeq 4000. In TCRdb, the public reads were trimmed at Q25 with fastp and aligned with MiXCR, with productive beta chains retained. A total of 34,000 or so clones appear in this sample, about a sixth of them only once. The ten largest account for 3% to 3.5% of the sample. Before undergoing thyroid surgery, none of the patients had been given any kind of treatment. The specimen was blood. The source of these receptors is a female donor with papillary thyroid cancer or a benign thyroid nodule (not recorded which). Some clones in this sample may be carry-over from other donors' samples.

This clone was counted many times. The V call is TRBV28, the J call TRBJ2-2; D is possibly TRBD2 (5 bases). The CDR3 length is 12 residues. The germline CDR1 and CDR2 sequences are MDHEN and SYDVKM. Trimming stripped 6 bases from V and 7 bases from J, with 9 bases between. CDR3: CASRDGIGELFF. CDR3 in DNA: TGTGCCAGCAGAGACGGGATCGGGGAGCTGTTTTTT.

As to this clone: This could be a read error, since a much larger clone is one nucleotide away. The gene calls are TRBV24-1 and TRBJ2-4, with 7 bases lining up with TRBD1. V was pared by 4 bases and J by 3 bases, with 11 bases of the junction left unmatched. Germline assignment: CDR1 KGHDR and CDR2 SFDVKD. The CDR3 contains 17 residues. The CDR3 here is CATSESRQGLDKNIQYF. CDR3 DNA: TGTGCCACCAGTGAGTCCCGACAGGGTCTAGACAAAAACATTCAGTACTTC.

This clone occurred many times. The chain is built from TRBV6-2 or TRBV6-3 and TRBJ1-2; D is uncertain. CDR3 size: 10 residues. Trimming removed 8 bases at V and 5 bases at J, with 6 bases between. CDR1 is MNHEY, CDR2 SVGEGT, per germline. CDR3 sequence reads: CASGRYGYTF. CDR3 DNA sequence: TGTGCCAGCGGCAGGTATGGCTACACCTTC.

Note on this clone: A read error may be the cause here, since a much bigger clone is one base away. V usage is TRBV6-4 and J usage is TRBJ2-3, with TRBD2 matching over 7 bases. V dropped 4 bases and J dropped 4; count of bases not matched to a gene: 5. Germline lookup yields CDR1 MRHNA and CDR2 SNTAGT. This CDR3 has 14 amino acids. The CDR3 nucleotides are TGTGCCAGCAGTGGTGGCGGGGGTTCAGATACGCAGTATTTT. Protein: CASSGGGGSDTQYF.

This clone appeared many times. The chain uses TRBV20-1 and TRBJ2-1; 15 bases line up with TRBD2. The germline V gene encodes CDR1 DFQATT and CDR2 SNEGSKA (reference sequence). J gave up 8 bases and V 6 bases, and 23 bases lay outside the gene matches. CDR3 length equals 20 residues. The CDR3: CSAGGLAGGPGFWDPDEQFF. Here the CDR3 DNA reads TGCAGTGCGGGCGGACTAGCGGGAGGGCCTGGCTTTTGGGATCCCGATGAGCAGTTCTTC.

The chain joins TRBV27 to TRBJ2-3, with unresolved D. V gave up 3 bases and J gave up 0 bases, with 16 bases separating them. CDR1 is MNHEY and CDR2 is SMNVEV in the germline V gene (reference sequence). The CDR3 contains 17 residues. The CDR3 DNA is TGTGCCAGCAGTTTGGGTGCGGATTCGTCTAGCACAGATACGCAGTATTTT. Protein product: CASSLGADSSSTDTQYF.

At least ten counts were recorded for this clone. The CDR3 region is CASSLGNEQFF. In nucleotides, the CDR3 is TGTGCCAGCAGCTTGGGGAACGAGCAGTTCTTC. The chain joins TRBV5-4 to TRBJ2-1; D uncertain. V lost 0 bases to trimming and J lost 10 bases, with 5 bases between them. CDR3 length: 11 amino acids. Germline CDR1 is SGHNT and CDR2 is YYREEE (reference sequence). Supplemented by reference TRBV5-4 and TRBJ2-1, the full variable domain reads ETGVTQSPTHLIKTRGQQVTLRCSSQSGHNTVSWYQQALGQGPQFIFQYYREEENGRGNFPPRFSGLQFPNYSSELNVNALELDDSALYLCASSLGNEQFFGPGTRLTVL.

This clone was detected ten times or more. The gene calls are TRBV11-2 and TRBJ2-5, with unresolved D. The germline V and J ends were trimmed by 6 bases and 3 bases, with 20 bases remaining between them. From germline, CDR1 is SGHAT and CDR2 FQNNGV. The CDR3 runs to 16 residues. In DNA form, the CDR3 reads TGTGCCAGCAGGCTTACCCGGGCCGGGTTGGAAGAGACCCAGTACTTC. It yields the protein CASRLTRAGLEETQYF.

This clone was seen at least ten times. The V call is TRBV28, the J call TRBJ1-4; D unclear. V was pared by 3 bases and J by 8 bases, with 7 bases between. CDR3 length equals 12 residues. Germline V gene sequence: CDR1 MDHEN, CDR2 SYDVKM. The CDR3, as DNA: TGTGCCAGCAGTTTCTGGATGGAAAAACTGTTTTTT. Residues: CASSFWMEKLFF. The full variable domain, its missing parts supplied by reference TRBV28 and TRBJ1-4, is DVKVTQSSRYLVKRTGEKVFLECVQDMDHENMFWYRQDPGLGLRLIYFSYDVKMKEKGDIPEGYSVSREKKERFSLILESASTNQTSMYLCASSFWMEKLFFGSGTQLSVL.

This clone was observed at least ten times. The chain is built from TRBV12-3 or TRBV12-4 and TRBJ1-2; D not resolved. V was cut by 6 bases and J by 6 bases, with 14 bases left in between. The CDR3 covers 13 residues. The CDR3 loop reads CASSLKSRDGYTF. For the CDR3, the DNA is TGTGCCAGCAGCCTCAAATCGAGAGATGGCTACACCTTC.

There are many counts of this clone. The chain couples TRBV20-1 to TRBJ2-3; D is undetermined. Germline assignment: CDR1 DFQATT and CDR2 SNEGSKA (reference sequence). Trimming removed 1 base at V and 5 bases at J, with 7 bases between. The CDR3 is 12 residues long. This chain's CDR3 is CSARVKGDTQYF. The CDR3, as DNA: TGCAGTGCTAGAGTGAAGGGAGATACGCAGTATTTT.

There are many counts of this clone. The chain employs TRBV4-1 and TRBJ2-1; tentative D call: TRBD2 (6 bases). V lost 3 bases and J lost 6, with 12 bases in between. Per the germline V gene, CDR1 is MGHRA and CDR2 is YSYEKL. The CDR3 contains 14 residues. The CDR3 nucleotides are TGCGCCAGCAGCCAGGGGACTCGGGTCAATGAGCAGTTCTTC. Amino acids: CASSQGTRVNEQFF.

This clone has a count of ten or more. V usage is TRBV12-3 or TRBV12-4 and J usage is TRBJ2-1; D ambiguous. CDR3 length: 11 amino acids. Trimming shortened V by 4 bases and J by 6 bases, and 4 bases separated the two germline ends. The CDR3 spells CASSSTNEQFF. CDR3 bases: TGTGCCAGCAGTTCGACCAATGAGCAGTTCTTC.

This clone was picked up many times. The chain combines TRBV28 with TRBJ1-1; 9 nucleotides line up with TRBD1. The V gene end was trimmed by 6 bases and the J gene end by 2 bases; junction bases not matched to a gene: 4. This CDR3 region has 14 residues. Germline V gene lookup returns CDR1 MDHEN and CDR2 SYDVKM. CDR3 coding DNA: TGTGCCAGCAGGACGACAGGGGGAAACACTGAAGCTTTCTTT. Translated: CASRTTGGNTEAFF.

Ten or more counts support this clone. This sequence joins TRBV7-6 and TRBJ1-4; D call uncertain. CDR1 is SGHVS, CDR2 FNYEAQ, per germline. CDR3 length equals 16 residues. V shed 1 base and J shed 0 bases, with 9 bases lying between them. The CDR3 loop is CASSLDRYATNEKLFF. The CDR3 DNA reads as TGTGCCAGCAGCTTAGACAGATATGCAACTAATGAAAAACTGTTTTTT.

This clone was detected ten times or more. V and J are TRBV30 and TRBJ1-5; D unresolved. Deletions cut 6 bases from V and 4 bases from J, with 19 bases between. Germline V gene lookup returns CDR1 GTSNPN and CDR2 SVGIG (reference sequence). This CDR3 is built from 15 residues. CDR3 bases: TGTGCCTGCCAACTTAGTCCAGGTACGAATCAGCCCCAGCATTTT. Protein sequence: CACQLSPGTNQPQHF.

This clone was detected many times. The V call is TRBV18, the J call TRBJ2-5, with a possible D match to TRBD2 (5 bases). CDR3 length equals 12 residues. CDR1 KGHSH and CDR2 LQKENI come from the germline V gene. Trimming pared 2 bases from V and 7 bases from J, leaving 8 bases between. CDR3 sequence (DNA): TGTGCCAGCTCACCAGAGACTACGACCCAGTACTTC. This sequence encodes CASSPETTTQYF.

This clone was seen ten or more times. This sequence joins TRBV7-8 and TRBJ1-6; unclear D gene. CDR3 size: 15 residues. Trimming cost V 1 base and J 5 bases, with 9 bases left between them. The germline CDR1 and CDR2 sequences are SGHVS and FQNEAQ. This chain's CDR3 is CASSLGQVNNSPLHF. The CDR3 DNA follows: TGTGCCAGCAGCTTAGGGCAGGTCAATAATTCACCCCTCCACTTT.

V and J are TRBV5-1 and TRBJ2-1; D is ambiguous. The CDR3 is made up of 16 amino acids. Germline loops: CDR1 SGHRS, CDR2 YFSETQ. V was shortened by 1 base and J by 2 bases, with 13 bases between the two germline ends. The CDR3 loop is CASSLPQRDPYNEQFF. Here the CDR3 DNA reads TGCGCCAGCAGCTTGCCCCAGCGTGATCCCTACAATGAGCAGTTCTTC.

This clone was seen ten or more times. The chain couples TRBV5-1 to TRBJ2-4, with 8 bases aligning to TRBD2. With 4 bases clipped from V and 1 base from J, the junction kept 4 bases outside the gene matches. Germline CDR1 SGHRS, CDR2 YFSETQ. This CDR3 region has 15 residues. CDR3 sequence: CASSPGGRAKNIQYF. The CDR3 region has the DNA TGCGCCAGCAGCCCGGGGGGGCGGGCCAAAAACATTCAGTACTTC.

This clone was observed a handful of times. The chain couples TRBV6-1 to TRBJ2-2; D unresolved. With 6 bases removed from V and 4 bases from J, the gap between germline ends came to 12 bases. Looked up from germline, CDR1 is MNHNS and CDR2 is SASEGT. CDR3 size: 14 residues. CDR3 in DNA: TGTGCCAGCAGACAGTGCCCCCTCACCGGGGAGCTGTTTTTT. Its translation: CASRQCPLTGELFF.

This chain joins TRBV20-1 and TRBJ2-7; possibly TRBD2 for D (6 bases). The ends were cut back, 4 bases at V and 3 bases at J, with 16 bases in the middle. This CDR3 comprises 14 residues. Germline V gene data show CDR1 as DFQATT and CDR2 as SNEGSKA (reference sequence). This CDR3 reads CSAIFSGEDYEQYF. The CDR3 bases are TGCAGTGCTATTTTTTCCGGGGAGGACTACGAGCAGTACTTC.

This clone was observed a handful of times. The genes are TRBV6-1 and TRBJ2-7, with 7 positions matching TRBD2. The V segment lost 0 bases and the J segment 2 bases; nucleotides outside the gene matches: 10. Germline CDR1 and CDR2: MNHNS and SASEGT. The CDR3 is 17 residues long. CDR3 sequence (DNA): TGTGCCAGCAGTGAAGCTCCAGCGGGGATGGGGCCCTACGAGCAGTACTTC. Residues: CASSEAPAGMGPYEQYF.

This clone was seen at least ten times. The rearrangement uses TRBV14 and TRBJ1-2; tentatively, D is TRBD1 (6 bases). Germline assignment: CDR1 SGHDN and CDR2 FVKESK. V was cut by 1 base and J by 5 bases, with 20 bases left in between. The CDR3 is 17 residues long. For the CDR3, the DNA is TGTGCCAGCAGCCAAGCCGGGGGCAGGAGTGGACCATATGGCTACACCTTC. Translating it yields CASSQAGGRSGPYGYTF.

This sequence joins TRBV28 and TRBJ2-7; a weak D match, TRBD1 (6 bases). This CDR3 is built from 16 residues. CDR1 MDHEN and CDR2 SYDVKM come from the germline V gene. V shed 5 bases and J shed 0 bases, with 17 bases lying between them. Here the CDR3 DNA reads TGTGCCAGCAGTGCACCCCCCGGACAGACCTCCTACGAGCAGTACTTC. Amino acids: CASSAPPGQTSYEQYF.

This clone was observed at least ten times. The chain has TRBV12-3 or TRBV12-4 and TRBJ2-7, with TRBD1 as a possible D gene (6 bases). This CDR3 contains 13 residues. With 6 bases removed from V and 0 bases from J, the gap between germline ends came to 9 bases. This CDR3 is CASRDSNSYEQYF. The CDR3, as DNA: TGTGCCAGCAGGGACAGTAACTCCTACGAGCAGTACTTC.